This T cell receptor (beta chain) was sequenced during a study of cytomegalovirus exposure and HLA in healthy donors. Overall study context: Earlier work reported 95 million to 130 million unique TCR beta sequences from approximately 180 million T cells. Study findings and constraints: Researchers reported in a later analysis that common viral pathogens appeared linked to several top clusters.

This PCR relied on a set of 60 Vbeta primers and 13 Jbeta primers. TCRdb keeps only in-frame clones here, not all; method: immunoSEQ multiplex PCR. This repertoire shows about 160,000 clones, over 60% found once; its top ten account for about 1.5%. This clone came up a few times. Its specificity is unknown. With 6 bases clipped from V and 1 base from J, the junction kept 7 bases outside the gene matches. Germline loops: CDR1 MNHEY, CDR2 SMNVEV (reference sequence). The CDR3 spans 16 residues. Material for sequencing was PBMCs. This clonotype was sampled from a woman between 25 and 40 years old in good health and CMV-seronegative. The chain has TRBV27 and TRBJ2-5; 11 nucleotides align to TRBD1. This CDR3 is CASRLGQGASQETQYF. The CDR3 region has the DNA TGTGCCAGCAGGCTTGGACAGGGGGCTTCCCAAGAGACCCAGTACTTC.